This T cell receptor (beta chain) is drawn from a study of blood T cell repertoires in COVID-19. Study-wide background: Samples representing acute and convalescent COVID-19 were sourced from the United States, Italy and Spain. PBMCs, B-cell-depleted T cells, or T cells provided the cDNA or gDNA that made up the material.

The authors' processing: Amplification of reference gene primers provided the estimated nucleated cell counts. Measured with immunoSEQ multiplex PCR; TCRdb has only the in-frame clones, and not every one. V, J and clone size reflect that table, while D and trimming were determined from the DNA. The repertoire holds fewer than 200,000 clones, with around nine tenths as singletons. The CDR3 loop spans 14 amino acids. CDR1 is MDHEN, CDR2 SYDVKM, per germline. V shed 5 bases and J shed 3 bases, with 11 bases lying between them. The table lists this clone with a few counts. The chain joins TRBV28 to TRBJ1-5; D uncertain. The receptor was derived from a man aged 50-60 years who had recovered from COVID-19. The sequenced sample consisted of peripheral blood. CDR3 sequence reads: CASSLTEFNQPQHF. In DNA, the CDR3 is TGTGCCAGCAGTCTTACTGAGTTCAATCAGCCCCAGCATTTT.